This T cell receptor (beta chain) was recorded in a study of early T cells in non-severe SARS-CoV-2 infection. Study-wide background: Chains from this unsorted whole-blood bulk RNA could not be paired. General study results and limits: Using VDJdb, the matching emphasized anti-spike CD8 responses while missing private and CD4 specificities.

This clonotype was seen at least ten times. Antigen: not known. The protocol attached unique molecular identifiers to individual cDNA molecules. From the 5' RACE reads, TCRdb called clonotypes with MiXCR, one entry per CDR3 protein. The sample consists of around 35,000 distinct CDR3 sequences, approximately 6% of them appearing once. The CDR3 is 16 residues long. V lost 2 bases and J 1 base, leaving 12 bases between the germline ends. CDR1 MNHNS and CDR2 SASEGT come from the germline V gene. The sample taken for sequencing was whole blood. The TCR sequence derives from an adult who was a healthcare worker with PCR-confirmed SARS-CoV-2 infection or an uninfected control (not recorded which). This chain connects TRBV6-1 to TRBJ1-3; D uncertain. Here the CDR3 reads CASSESPHRSGNTIYF. CDR3 nucleotide sequence: TGTGCCAGCAGTGAATCCCCTCATAGATCTGGAAACACCATATATTTT.